A selection of T cell receptor beta chains follows, all from one sample in a study of human T cells and chemical hapten exposure. TCRdb re-analysed the RACE reads in MiXCR, keeping a single row per CDR3 protein. The table lists over 70,000 distinct CDR3 sequences, 8.5% of them singletons. Sequencing was performed on whole blood, taken in connection with sensitization to the hapten diphenylcyclopropenone (DPC). All receptors come from a woman in her fifties or sixties with alopecia areata. Some clones in this sample may be carry-over from other donors' samples. Both conserved end residues are part of each CDR3. The D gene is left open where the match is weak. Size is omitted from some rows. Given values are once, few, many or a class for expanded clones.

J: TRBJ2-2; V: TRBV5-4; D: NA; size: few; length: 16; DNA: TGTGCCAGCAGCTTAAAAACAGGGTTGGACACCGGGGAGCTGTTTTTT; CDR3: CASSLKTGLDTGELFF
J: TRBJ2-2; V: TRBV5-1; D: NA; size: many; length: 15; DNA: TGCGCCAGCAGCCCGTGGGGGGCTAACACCGGGGAGCTGTTTTTT; CDR3: CASSPWGANTGELFF
J: TRBJ1-1; V: TRBV5-6; D: NA; size: NA; length: 16; DNA: TGTGCCAGCAGTCCCGATCCAACAGGGTGGTACACTGAAGCTTTCTTT; CDR3: CASSPDPTGWYTEAFF
J: TRBJ2-1; V: TRBV7-2; D: TRBD2; size: NA; length: 17; DNA: TGTGCCAGCAGCCCCCGGACTAGCGGGGGCGCCTACAATGAGCAGTTCTTC; CDR3: CASSPRTSGGAYNEQFF
J: TRBJ2-7; V: TRBV3-1; D: NA; size: few; length: 14; DNA: TGTGCCAGCAGCCACGGAGGACTACTCGGGGAGCAGTACTTC; CDR3: CASSHGGLLGEQYF
J: TRBJ1-5; V: TRBV7-2; D: NA; size: few; length: 13; DNA: TGTGCCAGCAGCTTAGATACCGTTCAGCCCCAGCATTTT; CDR3: CASSLDTVQPQHF
J: TRBJ2-7; V: TRBV5-6; D: TRBD1; size: NA; length: 13; DNA: TGTGCCAGCAGCGGGACAGGCTCCATCGAGCAGTACTTC; CDR3: CASSGTGSIEQYF
J: TRBJ2-2; V: TRBV27; D: TRBD1; size: few; length: 14; DNA: TGTGCCAGCAGTTCGGACAGGAGGACCGGGGAGCTGTTTTTT; CDR3: CASSSDRRTGELFF
J: TRBJ1-1; V: TRBV27; D: NA; size: many; length: 17; DNA: TGTGCCAGCAGTTTAGGGCGGGGAGGGGGGATGAACACTGAAGCTTTCTTT; CDR3: CASSLGRGGGMNTEAFF
J: TRBJ2-2; V: TRBV15; D: NA; size: NA; length: 16; DNA: TGTGCCACCAGCAGAGACAGGGACGGCATGACCGGGGAGCTGTTTTTT; CDR3: CATSRDRDGMTGELFF
J: TRBJ2-2; V: TRBV27; D: TRBD1; size: NA; length: 18; DNA: TGTGCCAGCAGTTTTCGGGGACAGGGGGCCGACTCGAGCGGGGAGCTGTTTTTT; CDR3: CASSFRGQGADSSGELFF
J: TRBJ2-7; V: TRBV27; D: TRBD2; size: few; length: 17; DNA: TGTGCCAGCAGTCTGTCATGGAGCGGGAGGAGCTCCTACGAGCAGTACTTC; CDR3: CASSLSWSGRSSYEQYF
J: TRBJ1-5; V: TRBV20-1; D: NA; size: NA; length: 14; DNA: TGCAGTGCTAGACACGGCGAGGGCAATCAGCCCCAGCATTTT; CDR3: CSARHGEGNQPQHF
J: TRBJ1-4; V: TRBV27; D: NA; size: few; length: 16; DNA: TGTGCCAGCAGGGCTGAATGGATTTCAACTAATGAAAAACTGTTTTTT; CDR3: CASRAEWISTNEKLFF
J: TRBJ1-1; V: TRBV5-1; D: NA; size: many; length: 13; DNA: TGCGCCAGCAGCTTCCTCCAGAGCACTGAAGCTTTCTTT; CDR3: CASSFLQSTEAFF
J: TRBJ2-3; V: TRBV20-1; D: NA; size: many; length: 12; DNA: TGCAGTGCCTCGGACTCCTCAGATACGCAGTATTTT; CDR3: CSASDSSDTQYF
J: TRBJ2-7; V: TRBV12-3/TRBV12-4; D: NA; size: few; length: 12; DNA: TGTGCCAGCAGTCCCGGGGCCCACGAGCAGTACTTC; CDR3: CASSPGAHEQYF
J: TRBJ2-4; V: TRBV6-1; D: NA; size: NA; length: 14; DNA: TGTGCCAGCAGTGCCAGGGCCGCCAAAAACATTCAGTACTTC; CDR3: CASSARAAKNIQYF
J: TRBJ2-2; V: TRBV5-1; D: TRBD1; size: NA; length: 16; DNA: TGCGCCAGCAGCTTGGGAGGACAGGGGAACACCGGGGAGCTGTTTTTT; CDR3: CASSLGGQGNTGELFF
J: TRBJ2-7; V: TRBV24-1; D: NA; size: many; length: 16; DNA: TGTGCCACCAGTGATTTGCGTCAGACAGATTTCTACGAGCAGTACTTC; CDR3: CATSDLRQTDFYEQYF
J: TRBJ1-2; V: TRBV12-3/TRBV12-4; D: NA; size: NA; length: 14; DNA: TGTGCCAGCAGTTTTGAGTCAAGGGGGGCCGGCTACACCTTC; CDR3: CASSFESRGAGYTF
J: TRBJ1-2; V: TRBV28; D: NA; size: many; length: 16; DNA: TGTGCCAGCAGTTTACCCCATGCAGGGGCTAACTATGGCTACACCTTC; CDR3: CASSLPHAGANYGYTF
J: TRBJ2-5; V: TRBV5-1; D: NA; size: few; length: 15; DNA: TGCGCCAGCAGCACGGCTTTACTAAGCCAAGAGACCCAGTACTTC; CDR3: CASSTALLSQETQYF
J: TRBJ2-2; V: TRBV13; D: TRBD2; size: NA; length: 16; DNA: TGTGCCAGCAGCCTTGGGACTAGCAGGGGCGCCGGGGATCTGTTTTTT; CDR3: CASSLGTSRGAGDLFF
J: TRBJ1-6; V: TRBV4-1; D: NA; size: NA; length: 15; DNA: TGCGCCAGCAGCCAAGAGGCAGGGGATGGTTCACCCCTCCACTTT; CDR3: CASSQEAGDGSPLHF
J: TRBJ2-7; V: TRBV20-1; D: TRBD1; size: few; length: 15; DNA: TGCAGTGCTAGAGCCTCCGGGACAGGGAGGTACGAGCAGTACTTC; CDR3: CSARASGTGRYEQYF
J: TRBJ2-6; V: TRBV20-1; D: NA; size: many; length: 15; DNA: TGCAGTGCGAGGGGACCGAGCTCTGGGGCCAACGTCCTGACTTTC; CDR3: CSARGPSSGANVLTF
J: TRBJ1-5; V: TRBV14; D: NA; size: many; length: 13; DNA: TGTGCCAGCAGCCAAGCCGGCAATCAGCCCCAGCATTTT; CDR3: CASSQAGNQPQHF
J: TRBJ1-1; V: TRBV27; D: NA; size: NA; length: 14; DNA: TGTGCCAGCACTTATCTAACGGCGACCACTGAAGCTTTCTTT; CDR3: CASTYLTATTEAFF
J: TRBJ1-2; V: TRBV25-1; D: NA; size: many; length: 10; DNA: TGTGCCACCAAGGCTCAGGGCTACACCTTC; CDR3: CATKAQGYTF
J: TRBJ1-1; V: TRBV12-3/TRBV12-4; D: TRBD1; size: many; length: 14; DNA: TGTGCCAGCAGTCAGACAGGGACGAACACTGAAGCTTTCTTT; CDR3: CASSQTGTNTEAFF
J: TRBJ1-6; V: TRBV6-5; D: TRBD1; size: few; length: 14; DNA: TGTGCCAGCAGCTGGACAGGGTCAAATTCACCCCTCCACTTT; CDR3: CASSWTGSNSPLHF
J: TRBJ2-1; V: TRBV15; D: TRBD2; size: NA; length: 16; DNA: TGTGCCACCAGCAGAGATGGGACTAGCGCTTACAATGAGCAGTTCTTC; CDR3: CATSRDGTSAYNEQFF
J: TRBJ1-6; V: TRBV13; D: TRBD1; size: NA; length: 15; DNA: TGTGCCAGCAGCTTAAGGGACAGGGTCGTCTCACCCCTCAACTTT; CDR3: CASSLRDRVVSPLNF
J: TRBJ2-5; V: TRBV9; D: NA; size: NA; length: 14; DNA: TGTGCCAGCAGCGTAGCGGGGTCGCAAGAGACCCAGTACTTC; CDR3: CASSVAGSQETQYF
J: TRBJ2-7; V: TRBV5-7; D: NA; size: few; length: 16; DNA: TGTGCCAGCAGCTTGGCCCCCGGGCAGGCCTCCTACGAGCAGTACTTC; CDR3: CASSLAPGQASYEQYF
J: TRBJ2-7; V: TRBV29-1; D: TRBD1; size: few; length: 13; DNA: TGCAGCGTCCGGACAGGACTTAGTTACGAGCAGTACTTC; CDR3: CSVRTGLSYEQYF
J: TRBJ1-1; V: TRBV6-5; D: NA; size: many; length: 17; DNA: TGTGCCAGCAGTTACTCGGAGGGTTATTTGGAGGGAGCTGAAGCTTTCTTT; CDR3: CASSYSEGYLEGAEAFF
J: TRBJ2-1; V: TRBV18; D: NA; size: NA; length: 11; DNA: TGTGCCAGCTCACTGAGGGATGAGCAGTTCTTC; CDR3: CASSLRDEQFF
J: TRBJ1-5; V: TRBV6-2/TRBV6-3; D: NA; size: few; length: 16; DNA: TGTGCCAGCAGAGTAACAGGGAGCTGGGGCGATCAGCCCCAGCATTTT; CDR3: CASRVTGSWGDQPQHF
J: TRBJ2-1; V: TRBV2; D: NA; size: NA; length: 12; DNA: TGTGCCAGCAGTAGGCAGGGTAATGAGCAGTTCTTC; CDR3: CASSRQGNEQFF
J: TRBJ2-3; V: TRBV7-2; D: NA; size: NA; length: 15; DNA: TGTGCCAGCAGCCGCCGGCGGGCCACAACAGATACGCAGTATTTT; CDR3: CASSRRRATTDTQYF
J: TRBJ2-7; V: TRBV3-1; D: NA; size: few; length: 15; DNA: TGTGCCAGCAGCCAAGGTGGTCAGGAGACAAGCGAGCAGTACTTC; CDR3: CASSQGGQETSEQYF
J: TRBJ2-3; V: TRBV5-1; D: TRBD2; size: NA; length: 15; DNA: TGCGCCAGCACCATCCCAGCGGGAAGCACAGATACGCAGTATTTT; CDR3: CASTIPAGSTDTQYF